Listed below are T cell receptor beta chains from one sample, sequenced in a study of OX40 agonist ivuxolimab in advanced cancers. Generated by immunoSEQ multiplex PCR, the TCRdb table keeps only in-frame clones and is missing some. Among fewer than 25,000 clones, 65% to 85% were seen once, and the ten largest hold 15% to 25%. The sequences come from CD4+ or CD8+ T cells sorted from blood, collected in a trial of the OX40 agonist ivuxolimab. These receptors were collected from an adult with an advanced solid tumor such as melanoma, head and neck, liver or kidney cancer. Each CDR3 is given with its conserved first and last residue. A D gene is named only where the DNA matches it firmly. Part of the rows lack a size; the others show once, few, many or a class for expanded clones.

cdr3_length clone_size d_call j_call v_call cdr3_aa cdr3_nt
15 . . TRBJ1-2 TRBV7-9 CASSFSGQTNYGYTF TGTGCCAGCAGCTTCTCGGGACAAACTAACTATGGCTACACCTTC
14 . . TRBJ2-2 TRBV6-5 CASRLLGGTGELFF TGTGCCAGCAGGCTCCTTGGGGGCACCGGGGAGCTGTTTTTT
17 . TRBD2 TRBJ2-3 TRBV7-8 CASSLYGGAIEADTQYF TGTGCCAGCAGCTTATACGGGGGGGCAATCGAGGCAGATACGCAGTATTTT
14 . . TRBJ2-7 TRBV28 CASSLGVFSYEQYF TGTGCCAGCAGTTTAGGCGTCTTCTCCTACGAGCAGTACTTC
15 . TRBD1 TRBJ2-3 TRBV27 CASTHGTGSTDTQYF TGTGCCAGCACCCACGGGACAGGGAGCACAGATACGCAGTATTTT
15 . TRBD1 TRBJ2-1 TRBV27 CASSNGQGLYNEQFF TGTGCCAGCAGCAATGGACAGGGGCTGTACAATGAGCAGTTCTTC
13 . . TRBJ1-2 TRBV7-2 CASSLGTYYGYTF TGTGCCAGCAGCTTAGGGACGTACTATGGCTACACCTTC
14 . TRBD1 TRBJ2-7 TRBV5-6 CASSLAGTAYEQYF TGTGCCAGCAGCTTGGCCGGGACAGCCTACGAGCAGTACTTC
14 . . TRBJ2-5 TRBV6-6 CASSYPDEQETQYF TGTGCCAGCAGTTACCCAGACGAACAAGAGACCCAGTACTTC
15 . TRBD2 TRBJ2-3 TRBV7-6 CASSSGLAGTDTQYF TGTGCCAGCAGCTCGGGACTAGCGGGCACAGATACGCAGTATTTT
16 . TRBD2 TRBJ2-1 TRBV19 CASSMGGAGGYNEQFF TGTGCCAGTAGTATGGGAGGAGCGGGAGGGTACAATGAGCAGTTCTTC
15 once TRBD1 TRBJ2-7 TRBV7-9 CASSSPGTGVREQYF TGTGCCAGCAGCTCCCCCGGGACAGGGGTTAGGGAGCAGTACTTC
14 . TRBD2 TRBJ2-7 TRBV5-4 CASSSFSGTYEQYF TGTGCCAGCAGCTCCTTCAGCGGGACGTACGAGCAGTACTTC
15 few TRBD2 TRBJ2-5 TRBV4-2 CASAQGGGARETQYF TGTGCCAGCGCCCAGGGCGGGGGGGCCCGGGAGACCCAGTACTTC
11 . . TRBJ2-3 TRBV7-6 CASRDTDTQYF TGTGCCAGCAGAGACACAGATACGCAGTATTTT
13 few TRBD1 TRBJ1-5 TRBV27 CASTSGTDQPQHF TGTGCCAGCACCTCCGGGACAGACCAGCCCCAGCATTTT
12 . . TRBJ2-2 TRBV27 CASSLNTGELFF TGTGCCAGCAGTTTAAACACCGGGGAGCTGTTTTTT
14 . . TRBJ1-1 TRBV29-1 CSVDGASMNTEAFF TGCAGCGTTGATGGGGCCTCCATGAACACTGAAGCTTTCTTT
12 . TRBD1 TRBJ1-2 TRBV2 CATTWDSYGYTF TGTGCCACGACTTGGGACAGCTATGGCTACACCTTC
16 . . TRBJ2-3 TRBV7-9 CASRLGEGEPTDTQYF TGTGCCAGCAGATTAGGGGAAGGTGAGCCCACAGATACGCAGTATTTT
14 . TRBD1 TRBJ1-1 TRBV5-1 CASSIGQGNTEAFF TGCGCCAGCAGCATAGGACAGGGGAACACTGAAGCTTTCTTT
12 . . TRBJ1-2 TRBV29-1 CSVEEPPSGYTF TGCAGCGTTGAAGAGCCCCCTAGTGGCTACACCTTC
13 . . TRBJ2-7 TRBV7-8 CASSFNPADEQYF TGTGCCAGCAGCTTCAACCCTGCGGACGAGCAGTACTTC
15 . . TRBJ2-7 TRBV19 CASSSQSTGAYEQYF TGTGCCAGTAGTTCCCAATCGACGGGTGCCTACGAGCAGTACTTC